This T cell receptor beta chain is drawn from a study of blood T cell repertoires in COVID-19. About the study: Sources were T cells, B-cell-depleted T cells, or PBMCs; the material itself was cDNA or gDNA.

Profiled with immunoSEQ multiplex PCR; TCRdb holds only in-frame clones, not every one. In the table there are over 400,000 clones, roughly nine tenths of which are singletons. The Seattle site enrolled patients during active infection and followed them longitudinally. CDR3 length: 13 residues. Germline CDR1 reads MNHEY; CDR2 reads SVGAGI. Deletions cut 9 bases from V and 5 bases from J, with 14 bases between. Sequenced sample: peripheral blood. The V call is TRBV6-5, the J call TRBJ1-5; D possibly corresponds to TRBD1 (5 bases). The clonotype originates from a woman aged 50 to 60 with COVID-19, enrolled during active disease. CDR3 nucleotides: TGTGCCAGTGCCAGACCACAGGATCAGCCCCAGCATTTT. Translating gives CASARPQDQPQHF.